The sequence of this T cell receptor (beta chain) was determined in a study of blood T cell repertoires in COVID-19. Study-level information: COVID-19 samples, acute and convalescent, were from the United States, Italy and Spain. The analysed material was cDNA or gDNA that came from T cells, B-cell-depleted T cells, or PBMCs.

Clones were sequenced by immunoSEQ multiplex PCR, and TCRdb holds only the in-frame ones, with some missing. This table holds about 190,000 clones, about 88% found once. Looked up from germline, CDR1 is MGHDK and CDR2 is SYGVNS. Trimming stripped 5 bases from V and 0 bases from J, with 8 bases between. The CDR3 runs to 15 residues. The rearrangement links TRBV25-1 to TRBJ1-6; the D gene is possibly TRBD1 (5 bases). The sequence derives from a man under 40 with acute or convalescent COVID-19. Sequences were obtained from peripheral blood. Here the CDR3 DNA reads TGTGCCAGCAGTCAGGGTAGCTCCTATAATTCACCCCTCCACTTT. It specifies CASSQGSSYNSPLHF.